This TCR beta chain comes out of a study of blood T cell repertoires in COVID-19. TCRdb's table, derived via immunoSEQ multiplex PCR, lists solely in-frame clones and lacks some. The sample consists of 150,000 to 200,000 clones, 88% of them appearing once. There are 14 residues in the CDR3. Germline V CDR1 and CDR2: MNHEY, SVGAGI. The trim removed 10 bases at V and 2 bases at J, leaving 7 bases unmatched. The clonotype originates from a man aged 35 to 55 with active or convalescent COVID-19. Material: peripheral blood. The rearrangement links TRBV6-5 to TRBJ2-1; TRBD2 matches at 8 bases. The CDR3 protein is CATQRGYTYNEQFF. CDR3 sequence (DNA): TGTGCCACCCAGCGGGGGTACACCTACAATGAGCAGTTCTTC.